This T cell receptor beta chain was found in a study of T cell changes during pregnancy in multiple sclerosis. CDR3 size: 13 residues. V was pared by 2 bases and J by 6 bases, with 10 bases between. CDR1 and CDR2 (germline): MDHEN, SYDVKM. The repertoire was sequenced with immunoSEQ multiplex PCR; TCRdb's copy has only in-frame clones and lacks some. This table has around 60,000 clones, around 93% appearing once. The sequence was collected from a female donor with multiple sclerosis, enrolled in a pregnancy study. Source: peripheral blood, taken after pregnancy. The chain links TRBV28 to TRBJ1-2; D is possibly TRBD1 (5 bases). CDR3 bases: TGTGCCAGCAGTTTAGGGGGGGAAAATGGCTACACCTTC. The encoded protein is CASSLGGENGYTF.